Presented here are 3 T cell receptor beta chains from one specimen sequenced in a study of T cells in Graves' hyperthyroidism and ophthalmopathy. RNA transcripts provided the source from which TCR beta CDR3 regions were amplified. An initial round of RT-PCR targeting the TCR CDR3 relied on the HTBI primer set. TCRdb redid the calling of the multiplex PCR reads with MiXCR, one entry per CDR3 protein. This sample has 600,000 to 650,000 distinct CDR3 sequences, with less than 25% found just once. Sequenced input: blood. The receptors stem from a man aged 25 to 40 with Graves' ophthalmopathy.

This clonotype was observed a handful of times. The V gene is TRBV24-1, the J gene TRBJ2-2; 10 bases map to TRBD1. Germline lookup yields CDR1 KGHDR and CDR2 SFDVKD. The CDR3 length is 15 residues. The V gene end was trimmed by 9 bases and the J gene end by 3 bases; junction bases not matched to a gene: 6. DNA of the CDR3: TGTGCCACCCAAATGGGGACAGGGGACACCGGGGAGCTGTTTTTT. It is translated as CATQMGTGDTGELFF.

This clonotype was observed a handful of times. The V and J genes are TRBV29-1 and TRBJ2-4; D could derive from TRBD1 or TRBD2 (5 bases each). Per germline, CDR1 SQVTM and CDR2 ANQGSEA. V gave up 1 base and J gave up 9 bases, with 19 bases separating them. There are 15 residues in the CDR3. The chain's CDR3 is CSVEAPGTDLGIQYF. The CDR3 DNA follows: TGCAGCGTTGAAGCCCCTGGGACCGACTTAGGCATTCAGTACTTC.

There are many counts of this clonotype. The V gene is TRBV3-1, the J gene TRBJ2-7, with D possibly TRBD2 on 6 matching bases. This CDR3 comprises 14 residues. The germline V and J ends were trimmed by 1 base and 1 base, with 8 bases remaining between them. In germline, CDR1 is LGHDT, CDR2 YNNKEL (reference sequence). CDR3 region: CASSQARGSYEQYF. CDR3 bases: TGTGCCAGCAGCCAAGCGCGGGGTTCCTACGAGCAGTACTTC.